The 18 T cell receptor beta chains in this list originate from one sample, sequenced in a study of a mutant IDH1 vaccine in newly diagnosed glioma. The table came from immunoSEQ multiplex PCR; TCRdb's copy has only in-frame clones and leaves some out. The sample includes about 66,000 clones, approximately 86% of them seen just once. The sample's time point: baseline, week 1 (first vaccination visit). Treatment reported: pre-vaccination baseline after standard-of-care therapy. This specimen was PBMCs, taken from a glioma patient treated with radiotherapy, temozolomide or both. Receptors originate from a man aged 30 to 39 with glioma.

J is TRBJ2-2 and V is TRBV6-6, with D hard to call. The germline CDR1 and CDR2 sequences are MNHNY and SVGAGI (reference sequence). Trimming took 6 bases from V and 5 from J, leaving 16 bases between them. This CDR3 has 15 amino acids. The DNA of the CDR3 is TGTGCCAGCAGCCCTGTTGGCAGGCCGACCGGGGAGCTGTTTTTT. Amino acid sequence: CASSPVGRPTGELFF.

CDR3: CASLVTYSWDEQFF. CDR3 DNA: TGTGCCAGTCTAGTAACCTACTCGTGGGATGAGCAGTTCTTC. V is TRBV2 and J is TRBJ2-1; no clear D gene. The CDR3 has 14 residues. Trimming pared 9 bases from V and 8 bases from J, leaving 20 bases between. Germline V gene sequence: CDR1 SNHLY, CDR2 FYNNEI. The entire variable domain, with the rest obtained from reference TRBV2 and TRBJ2-1, is as follows: EPEVTQTPSHQVTQMGQEVILRCVPISNHLYFYWYRQILGQKVEFLVSFYNNEISEKSEIFDDQFSVERPDGSNFTLKIRSTKLEDSAMYFCASLVTYSWDEQFFGPGTRLTVL.

This sequence joins TRBV5-5 and TRBJ1-4, with a possible D match to TRBD1 (5 bases). Between the trimmed V and J ends, which lost 4 bases and 4 bases, there was a span of 14 bases. Per the germline V gene, CDR1 is SGHKS and CDR2 is YYEKEE (reference sequence). The CDR3 consists of 15 residues. The CDR3 reads CASSAWGRHNEKLFF. In nucleotides, the CDR3 is TGTGCCAGCAGCGCCTGGGGCAGGCATAATGAAAAACTGTTTTTT.

The genes are TRBV2 and TRBJ2-2, with a possible D match to TRBD1 (5 bases). From germline, CDR1 is SNHLY and CDR2 FYNNEI. Trimming stripped 3 bases from V and 4 bases from J, with 12 bases between. This CDR3 is 15 amino acids long. CDR3 loop: CASSEGWGSTGELFF. In DNA form, the CDR3 reads TGTGCCAGCAGTGAGGGATGGGGCTCCACCGGGGAGCTGTTTTTT.

V usage is TRBV9 and J usage is TRBJ2-5; 13 bases map to TRBD2. Germline CDR1 is SGDLS and CDR2 is YYNGEE. The CDR3 totals 15 residues. V trimming: 7 bases; J trimming: 2 bases; junction bases outside the gene matches: 5. Written as DNA, the CDR3 is TGTGCCAGCGGGACTAGCGGGGCTCTGCAAGAGACCCAGTACTTC. Its translation is CASGTSGALQETQYF.

The chain recombines TRBV19 with TRBJ2-1, with TRBD2 matching over 10 bases. Per germline, CDR1 LNHDA and CDR2 SQIVND (reference sequence). This CDR3 region has 15 residues. V dropped 3 bases and J dropped 9; count of bases not matched to a gene: 8. Here the CDR3 DNA reads TGTGCCAGTAGTATTCTAGCGGGGGCGTATGGTGAGCAGTTCTTC. It encodes CASSILAGAYGEQFF.

J is TRBJ2-2 and V is TRBV13, with TRBD1 identical over 7 bases. Losses at the gene ends were 3 bases for V and 0 bases for J; bases not matched to a gene: 4. CDR1 is PRHDT and CDR2 is FYEKMQ in the germline V gene (reference sequence). CDR3 length equals 16 residues. The CDR3, as DNA: TGTGCCAGCAGCTTTCCGGGACAGTCGAACACCGGGGAGCTGTTTTTT. Translating it yields CASSFPGQSNTGELFF.

The V call is TRBV5-8, the J call TRBJ2-2; no clear D. V lost 3 bases and J 7 bases, leaving 13 bases between the germline ends. Germline V gene data show CDR1 as SGHTS and CDR2 as YDEGEE. The length of the CDR3 is 14 residues. The CDR3 region is CASSSGTRVGELFF. The DNA for the CDR3 is TGTGCCAGCAGCTCTGGAACAAGAGTCGGGGAGCTGTTTTTT.

This clone was recorded a few times. Written as DNA, the CDR3 is TGTGCCAGCAGTTCAGGCCACCGGGAGCTGTTTTTT. Its protein product is CASSSGHRELFF. The chain is built from TRBV2 and TRBJ2-2; D is undetermined. This CDR3 is 12 amino acids long. Germline V gives CDR1 SNHLY, CDR2 FYNNEI. The V end was cut by 5 bases, the J end by 9 bases, with 10 bases between.

The CDR3 reads CASSKETGTLTEAFF. The CDR3 region has the DNA TGTGCCAGCAGCAAAGAAACTGGGACACTCACTGAAGCTTTCTTT. This sequence joins TRBV7-9 and TRBJ1-1; a possible D gene is TRBD1 (6 bases). The CDR3 runs to 15 residues. Germline V CDR1 and CDR2: SEHNR, FQNEAQ (reference sequence). Trimming took off 5 bases at V and 4 bases at J, with 17 bases between the two ends.

The chain has TRBV6-1 and TRBJ1-3; 9 positions agree with TRBD1. CDR1 MNHNS and CDR2 SASEGT come from the germline V gene. This CDR3 contains 15 residues. The trim removed 5 bases at V and 2 bases at J, leaving 4 bases unmatched. The CDR3 region has the DNA TGTGCCAGCAGTCTACGGACAGGGGCTGGAAACACCATATATTTT. Translated: CASSLRTGAGNTIYF.

The chain links TRBV19 to TRBJ1-1; D not certain. The CDR3 length is 15 residues. V was clipped by 1 base and J by 3 bases, with 12 bases between them. CDR1 and CDR2 (germline): LNHDA, SQIVND (reference sequence). The CDR3, as DNA: TGTGCCAGTAGTATAGGGCAAGGGCTGTACACTGAAGCTTTCTTT. Translated: CASSIGQGLYTEAFF.

J is TRBJ2-2 and V is TRBV25-1, with D possibly being TRBD1 (6 bases). V was trimmed by 6 bases and J by 2 bases, leaving 13 bases between them. CDR3 length: 15 amino acids. Germline assignment: CDR1 MGHDK and CDR2 SYGVNS. The CDR3: CASREIGTNTGELFF. CDR3 sequence (DNA): TGTGCCAGCAGGGAGATCGGGACAAACACCGGGGAGCTGTTTTTT.

The CDR3 loop reads CASSLGPLEGFYEQYF. CDR3 DNA: TGCGCCAGCAGCTTGGGGCCGCTCGAGGGGTTCTACGAGCAGTACTTC. The chain combines TRBV5-1 with TRBJ2-7; D is perhaps TRBD1 or TRBD2 (5 bases each). Between the trimmed V and J ends, which lost 0 bases and 3 bases, there was a span of 16 bases. This CDR3 region has 16 residues. Germline CDR1 is SGHRS and CDR2 is YFSETQ. The variable domain in full, with the rest retrieved from reference TRBV5-1 and TRBJ2-7, is KAGVTQTPRYLIKTRGQQVTLSCSPISGHRSVSWYQQTPGQGLQFLFEYFSETQRNKGNFPGRFSGRQFSNSRSEMNVSTLELGDSALYLCASSLGPLEGFYEQYFGPGTRLTVT.

This chain uses TRBV18 with TRBJ2-7; D perhaps matches TRBD1 (6 bases). The germline CDR1 and CDR2 sequences are KGHSH and LQKENI. Trimming stripped 3 bases from V and 4 bases from J, with 16 bases between. The length of the CDR3 is 15 residues. The CDR3 is CASSPSTGTQYEQYF. For the CDR3, the DNA is TGTGCCAGCTCACCCTCCACAGGGACGCAGTACGAGCAGTACTTC.

V gene TRBV29-1 combines with J gene TRBJ2-3, with D tentatively TRBD2 (6 bases). CDR3 length equals 15 residues. CDR1 is SQVTM and CDR2 is ANQGSEA in the germline V gene. The CDR3, as DNA: TGCAGTGCTGCCGGGGGACGGGAATCCACAGATACGCAGTATTTT. It codes for CSAAGGRESTDTQYF.

The chain links TRBV6-4 to TRBJ2-3; TRBD2 aligns across 13 bases. The CDR3 is 15 amino acids. J gave up 4 bases and V 8 bases, and 6 bases lay outside the gene matches. Germline V CDR1 and CDR2: MRHNA, SNTAGT. The CDR3 loop reads CASGAGTSGADTQYF. The CDR3 nucleotides read TGTGCCAGCGGGGCCGGGACTAGCGGGGCAGATACGCAGTATTTT.

The rearrangement joins TRBV5-1 to TRBJ2-2; 7 bases agree with TRBD2. CDR3 length: 13 amino acids. With V trimmed by 6 bases and J by 7 bases, 6 bases remained unmatched. In germline, CDR1 is SGHRS, CDR2 YFSETQ. In DNA form, the CDR3 reads TGCGCCAGCATCTCTAGCGGAGGCGGGGAGCTGTTTTTT. It encodes CASISSGGGELFF.